This record concerns one TCR beta chain sequence. One end of the junction varies from germline; a read error may be responsible. This sample was taken from a study of control samples from healthy donors and cancer patients. CDR1 and CDR2 from the germline V gene are LNHDA and SQIVND (reference sequence). The CDR3 extends over 15 amino acids. The assay was immunoSEQ multiplex PCR, and TCRdb's table has in-frame clones only and misses some. This table has over 100,000 clones, about 89% appearing once. This sequence joins TRBV19 and TRBJ2-2, with 9 bases identical to TRBD2. Sequenced: blood. The TCR comes from a woman aged 50 to 60 in good health. In DNA, the CDR3 is TGTGCCAGTAGGATAGCGGGAGCGGTGTTAGGGGAGCTGTTTTTT. It yields the protein CASRIAGAVLGELFF. Together with reference TRBV19 and TRBJ2-2, the CDR3 gives the full variable domain: DGGITQSPKYLFRKEGQNVTLSCEQNLNHDAMYWYRQDPGQGLRLIYYSQIVNDFQKGDIAEGYSVSREKKESFPLTVTSAQKNPTAFYLCASRIAGAVLGELFFGEGSRLTVL.